These 30 T cell receptor beta chains originate from one sample sequenced in a study of breast tumors, draining lymph nodes, adjacent tissues. In TCRdb, the multiplex PCR reads were re-called with MiXCR into one record per CDR3 protein. The sample consists of 200,000 to 300,000 distinct CDR3 sequences, 30% of them appearing once. The lymph nodes were axillary draining lymph nodes from breast cancer patients. Sample: axillary lymph node tissue. These receptor sequences come from a female donor with breast cancer. Some clones in this sample may be carry-over from other donors' samples.

In this sample, this clonotype turned up a few times. The chain combines TRBV6-4 with TRBJ2-3, with D tentatively TRBD2 (5 bases). The CDR3 has 16 residues. CDR1 and CDR2 from the germline V gene are MRHNA and SNTAGT. The V end lost 7 bases, the J end lost 0 bases, and 17 bases lay between the germline ends. Written as DNA, the CDR3 is TGTGCCAGCAATCTCCTGGCGGGCACTAGCACAGATACGCAGTATTTT. Residues: CASNLLAGTSTDTQYF.

The chain joins TRBV30 to TRBJ1-1; a possible D gene is TRBD1 (5 bases). From germline, CDR1 is GTSNPN and CDR2 SVGIG (reference sequence). Trimming cost V 2 bases and J 1 base, with 11 bases left between them. The CDR3 covers 14 residues. In DNA, the CDR3 is TGTGCCTGGAGTCCAGGACACTCGAACACTGAAGCTTTCTTT. This encodes CAWSPGHSNTEAFF.

As to this clonotype: A much larger clone lies one base from this, so it may be a read error. The CDR3 loop reads CSAPKGAGSSEQYF. The DNA of the CDR3 is TGCAGTGCTCCCAAGGGGGCAGGCTCGTCCGAGCAGTACTTC. V is TRBV20-1 and J is TRBJ2-7; TRBD1 matches at 7 bases. Germline-derived CDR1 and CDR2 are DFQATT and SNEGSKA (reference sequence). CDR3 length: 14 amino acids. J lost 6 bases, V lost 5 bases, and 13 bases had no gene match.

This clonotype was observed at least ten times. The V and J genes are TRBV7-2 and TRBJ1-2; D remains ambiguous. Germline loops: CDR1 SGHTA, CDR2 FQGNSA. This CDR3 has 14 residues. The germline V and J ends were trimmed by 0 bases and 7 bases, with 12 bases remaining between them. The CDR3 protein is CASSLAREGSGYTF. CDR3 in DNA: TGTGCCAGCAGCTTAGCGCGGGAGGGTAGTGGCTACACCTTC.

This clonotype was counted at least ten times. This chain links TRBV11-1 with TRBJ2-7, with a weak D call TRBD2 (5 bases). The V and J ends lost 6 bases and 3 bases respectively, with 12 bases between them. CDR1 SGHAT and CDR2 FQDESV come from the germline V gene (reference sequence). CDR3 size: 13 residues. CDR3 sequence reads: CASSEGPGYEQYF. The CDR3 DNA reads as TGTGCCAGCAGTGAGGGTCCCGGCTACGAGCAGTACTTC.

Notes on this clonotype: One base away lies a much larger clone, so this may be a sequencing read error. The chain joins TRBV5-5 to TRBJ2-7; 7 bases line up with TRBD2. Germline CDR1 reads SGHKS; CDR2 reads YYEKEE (reference sequence). Trimming cost V 1 base and J 3 bases; bases outside gene matches: 7. This CDR3 spans 15 amino acids. DNA for the CDR3: TGTGCCAGCAGCTTGACTAGCGCGAGGCACTACGAGCAGTACTTC. Protein: CASSLTSARHYEQYF.

Ten or more counts support this clonotype. J is TRBJ2-1 and V is TRBV10-1, with 10 bases matching TRBD1. The CDR3 is made up of 15 amino acids. Germline V CDR1 and CDR2: WNHNN, SYGVQD (reference sequence). The junction had 2 bases not matched to a gene; V was cut back by 1 base and J by 5 bases. The CDR3 is CASSEWGQGNNEQFF. The CDR3 DNA sequence: TGCGCCAGCAGTGAGTGGGGACAGGGGAACAATGAGCAGTTCTTC.

Ten or more counts support this clonotype. The chain links TRBV27 to TRBJ1-4; D is possibly TRBD1 (5 bases). V was trimmed by 2 bases and J by 8 bases, leaving 12 bases between them. This CDR3 contains 14 residues. Per the germline V gene, CDR1 is MNHEY and CDR2 is SMNVEV (reference sequence). CDR3 bases: TGTGCCAGCAGTTTAACGTGGCAGGGCGAAAAACTGTTTTTT. Translation: CASSLTWQGEKLFF. The variable domain in full, with the rest retrieved from reference TRBV27 and TRBJ1-4, is EAQVTQNPRYLITVTGKKLTVTCSQNMNHEYMSWYRQDPGLGLRQIYYSMNVEVTDKGDVPEGYKVSRKEKRNFPLILESPSPNQTSLYFCASSLTWQGEKLFFGSGTQLSVL.

Concerning this clonotype itself: A much larger clonotype is one base distant, so this may be a read error. In this CDR3 the conserved last residue, phenylalanine or tryptophan, is missing, so a read error is likely. The rearrangement links TRBV20-1 to TRBJ2-5, with 11 bases lining up with TRBD1. This CDR3 is built from 15 residues. The germline gives CDR1 DFQATT, CDR2 SNEGSKA (reference sequence). The chain's CDR3 is CSASPRTGGGEAQYS. The CDR3 region has the DNA TGCAGTGCTAGTCCCCGGACAGGGGGCGGAGAGGCCCAGTACTCC.

Many counts were recorded for this clonotype. One end of the junction is discordant with germline, which a read error may explain. The chain carries TRBV2 and TRBJ2-7, with 13 bases aligning to TRBD2. Germline V gene data show CDR1 as SNHLY and CDR2 as FYNNEI. The CDR3 loop spans 15 amino acids. The CDR3 sequence: CASREGTSGAYEQYF. The CDR3 bases are TGTGCCAGCAGGGAAGGGACTAGCGGGGCCTACGAGCAGTACTTC. Filled out from reference TRBV2 and TRBJ2-7, the complete variable domain reads EPEVTQTPSHQVTQMGQEVILRCVPISNHLYFYWYRQILGQKVEFLVSFYNNEISEKSEIFDDQFSVERPDGSNFTLKIRSTKLEDSAMYFCASREGTSGAYEQYFGPGTRLTVT.

This clonotype was observed many times. The chain joins TRBV20-1 to TRBJ1-5; 7 bases align to TRBD1. V lost 5 bases and J lost 2; bases outside the gene matches: 6. Germline assignment: CDR1 DFQATT and CDR2 SNEGSKA (reference sequence). This CDR3 has 14 amino acids. The CDR3 DNA reads TGCAGTGCTCAACCAACAGGGGGCAATCAGCCCCAGCATTTT. Protein sequence: CSAQPTGGNQPQHF.

This clonotype has ten or more counts. The chain is built from TRBV28 and TRBJ1-3, with D possibly TRBD1 on 5 matching bases. Germline CDR1 is MDHEN and CDR2 is SYDVKM. There are 15 residues in the CDR3. The ends were cut back, 2 bases at V and 3 bases at J, with 11 bases in the middle. CDR3 DNA: TGTGCCAGCAGTTTAGATCAGGGTGTTGGAAACACCATATATTTT. Translated, it gives CASSLDQGVGNTIYF.

As to this clonotype: A read error may explain this, as a much larger clone is one base away. The chain has TRBV7-9 and TRBJ2-6; TRBD1 matches at 7 bases. The CDR3 length is 22 residues. Germline assignment: CDR1 SEHNR and CDR2 FQNEAQ (reference sequence). J lost 0 bases, V lost 2 bases, and 19 bases had no gene match. CDR3 DNA: TGTGCCAGCAGCTTATCGGGCCCCAAGCCGGGACAGAGTCCCTCTGGGGCCAACGTCCTGACTTTC. Translated, it gives CASSLSGPKPGQSPSGANVLTF.

This clonotype came up many times. The chain couples TRBV7-9 to TRBJ2-2; TRBD2 might be the D (6 bases). The CDR3 has 15 residues. V lost 5 bases and J 1 base, leaving 11 bases between the germline ends. Per germline, CDR1 SEHNR and CDR2 FQNEAQ (reference sequence). The CDR3 coding sequence is TGTGCCAGCAGCCCCGTAGCGGAGAACACCGGGGAGCTGTTTTTT. It specifies CASSPVAENTGELFF.

Note on this clonotype: Being one base from a much bigger clone, this may be a read error. V usage is TRBV9 and J usage is TRBJ2-5; D perhaps matches TRBD2 (5 bases). Germline CDR1 SGDLS, CDR2 YYNGEE. The length of the CDR3 is 14 residues. CDR3 nucleotide sequence: TGTGCCAGCAGCTTACGTCGGGGAGAAGAGACCCAGTCCTTC. Translating it yields CASSLRRGEETQSF.

This clonotype was observed many times. The chain uses TRBV7-9 and TRBJ2-1; TRBD2 aligns across 10 bases. The length of the CDR3 is 15 residues. Trimming cost V 6 bases and J 5 bases; bases outside gene matches: 7. CDR1 is SEHNR, CDR2 FQNEAQ, per germline (reference sequence). The CDR3 loop reads CASRQAGGVHNEQFF. CDR3 coding DNA: TGTGCCAGCAGACAAGCGGGAGGGGTCCACAATGAGCAGTTCTTC.

The chain combines TRBV20-1 with TRBJ2-3, with 10 bases aligning to TRBD2. CDR3 size: 15 residues. Unmatched junction bases numbered 5, after V lost 0 bases and J lost 5 bases. Germline assignment: CDR1 DFQATT and CDR2 SNEGSKA (reference sequence). The chain's CDR3 is CSARDRLAGVDTQYF. The CDR3 bases are TGCAGTGCTAGAGATCGGCTAGCGGGAGTAGATACGCAGTATTTT.

As to this clonotype: A much larger clone lies one base from this, so it may be a read error. The chain uses TRBV20-1 and TRBJ2-7; the match to TRBD1 covers 8 bases. The CDR3 extends over 15 amino acids. With 2 bases clipped from V and 2 bases from J, the junction kept 8 bases outside the gene matches. CDR1 and CDR2 (germline): DFQATT, SNEGSKA (reference sequence). CDR3 in amino acids: CSARTEDREAYEQYF. The CDR3 bases are TGCAGTGCTAGAACTGAGGACAGGGAAGCCTACGAGCAGTACTTC.

The chain has TRBV3-1 and TRBJ2-7; weak D call: TRBD2 (7 bases). There are 17 residues in the CDR3. Germline assignment: CDR1 LGHDT and CDR2 YNNKEL (reference sequence). V lost 4 bases to trimming and J lost 1 base, with 20 bases between them. DNA for the CDR3: TGTGCCAGCAGCCCATCAGGGGTCAGCGGGATTTCCTACGAGCAGTACTTC. Its translation: CASSPSGVSGISYEQYF.

Details on this clonotype: A read error may be the cause here, since a much bigger clone is one base away. The V call is TRBV4-1, the J call TRBJ2-1, with 10 bases aligning to TRBD2. Germline V gene lookup returns CDR1 MGHRA and CDR2 YSYEKL. The CDR3 totals 17 residues. CDR3: CVSSQSASGRVANEQFF. The CDR3 DNA follows: TGCGTCAGCAGCCAGTCCGCGAGCGGGAGGGTAGCCAATGAGCAGTTCTTC.

This clonotype has a count of ten or more. The chain employs TRBV20-1 and TRBJ2-7, with D tentatively TRBD2 (5 bases). V lost 0 bases and J 4 bases, leaving 13 bases between the germline ends. CDR1 is DFQATT, CDR2 SNEGSKA, per germline (reference sequence). This CDR3 has 14 amino acids. CDR3: CSARDASTGYEQYF. The CDR3 coding sequence is TGCAGTGCTAGAGATGCCTCGACGGGGTACGAGCAGTACTTC.

This clonotype was observed at least ten times. The chain combines TRBV20-1 with TRBJ2-5, with D possibly TRBD1 on 5 matching bases. V lost 2 bases and J lost 4, with 5 bases in between. This CDR3 has 11 residues. Germline-derived CDR1 and CDR2 are DFQATT and SNEGSKA (reference sequence). CDR3 sequence: CSARQGETQYF. The CDR3, as DNA: TGCAGTGCTAGACAGGGAGAGACCCAGTACTTC.

This clonotype occurred many times. This rearrangement joins TRBV20-1 to TRBJ2-3; maybe TRBD2 (6 bases). The CDR3 consists of 11 residues. With 7 bases removed from V and 6 bases from J, the gap between germline ends came to 11 bases. CDR1 DFQATT and CDR2 SNEGSKA come from the germline V gene (reference sequence). The CDR3 nucleotides are TGCAGTGTCCGGGAGCACGATACGCAGTATTTT. Translated: CSVREHDTQYF.

In regard to this clonotype: This may stem from a read error, because a much larger clone lies one nucleotide away. CDR3 sequence reads: CTISESGPLGGRNNEQFF. The CDR3 region has the DNA TGTACCATCAGTGAGTCGGGGCCCTTGGGGGGACGGAACAATGAGCAGTTCTTC. V and J are TRBV10-3 and TRBJ2-1, with D maybe TRBD2 (6 bases). The CDR3 covers 18 residues. In germline, CDR1 is ENHRY, CDR2 SYGVKD.

On this clonotype itself: Given a much more abundant clone one base away, this may be a read error. J is TRBJ2-1 and V is TRBV11-3, with 11 nucleotides matching TRBD2. The germline V gene has CDR1 SGHNT and CDR2 YENEEA. The CDR3 loop spans 16 amino acids. In nucleotides, the CDR3 is TGTGCCAGCAGCTTATCGGCGGGACTAGCGGACAATGACCAGTTCTTC. As protein: CASSLSAGLADNDQFF.

This clonotype has at least ten counts. The V and J genes are TRBV5-4 and TRBJ2-5, with TRBD2 identical over 9 bases. Germline V gene sequence: CDR1 SGHNT, CDR2 YYREEE (reference sequence). The trim removed 8 bases at V and 3 bases at J, leaving 5 bases unmatched. The length of the CDR3 is 13 residues. The CDR3 DNA reads as TGTGCCAGTGGGGTAGCGGGAGAAGAGACCCAGTACTTC. Translated, it gives CASGVAGEETQYF. Supplemented by reference TRBV5-4 and TRBJ2-5, the full variable domain reads ETGVTQSPTHLIKTRGQQVTLRCSSQSGHNTVSWYQQALGQGPQFIFQYYREEENGRGNFPPRFSGLQFPNYSSELNVNALELDDSALYLCASGVAGEETQYFGPGTRLLVL.

A remark on this clonotype: A single base separates this from a much larger clone, so it may be a read error. V usage is TRBV7-9 and J usage is TRBJ1-2; weak D call: TRBD1 (5 bases). There are 14 residues in the CDR3. The V and J ends lost 8 bases and 10 bases respectively, with 23 bases between them. Germline CDR1 is SEHNR and CDR2 is FQNEAQ (reference sequence). CDR3 nucleotide sequence: TGTGCCAGCTCACGCGCGGGTGGGGGAGACGACTACACCTTC. This sequence encodes CASSRAGGGDDYTF.

This clonotype has ten or more counts. The chain carries TRBV12-5 and TRBJ1-5; 9 bases are shared with TRBD1. The CDR3 is made up of 15 amino acids. CDR1 LGHNT and CDR2 FRNRAP come from the germline V gene. Trimming cost V 9 bases and J 1 base; bases outside gene matches: 7. CDR3 region: CASFTGQGSNQPQHF. As DNA, the CDR3 is TGTGCTAGCTTCACCGGACAGGGGAGCAATCAGCCCCAGCATTTT.

Of note for this clonotype: Because the CDR3 is missing its conserved closing phenylalanine or tryptophan, this is likely a read error. The V and J genes are TRBV9 and TRBJ2-3; no firm D call. CDR1 and CDR2 from the germline V gene are SGDLS and YYNGEE. The length of the CDR3 is 13 residues. Trimming removed 3 bases from V and 3 bases from J, with 8 bases in between. DNA for the CDR3: TGTGCCAGCAGCGAGGGCAGTACAGATACGCAGTATTCT. Amino acid sequence: CASSEGSTDTQYS.

Points on this clonotype: This may arise from a read error, as a much more abundant clone is one base away. This sequence joins TRBV5-6 and TRBJ1-4; D is ambiguous. Germline-derived CDR1 and CDR2 are SGHDT and YYEEEE. The length of the CDR3 is 15 residues. The CDR3 sequence: CASSLQRVMEEKLSF. Written as DNA, the CDR3 is TGTGCCAGCAGCTTGCAGCGGGTTATGGAGGAAAAACTGTCTTTT.